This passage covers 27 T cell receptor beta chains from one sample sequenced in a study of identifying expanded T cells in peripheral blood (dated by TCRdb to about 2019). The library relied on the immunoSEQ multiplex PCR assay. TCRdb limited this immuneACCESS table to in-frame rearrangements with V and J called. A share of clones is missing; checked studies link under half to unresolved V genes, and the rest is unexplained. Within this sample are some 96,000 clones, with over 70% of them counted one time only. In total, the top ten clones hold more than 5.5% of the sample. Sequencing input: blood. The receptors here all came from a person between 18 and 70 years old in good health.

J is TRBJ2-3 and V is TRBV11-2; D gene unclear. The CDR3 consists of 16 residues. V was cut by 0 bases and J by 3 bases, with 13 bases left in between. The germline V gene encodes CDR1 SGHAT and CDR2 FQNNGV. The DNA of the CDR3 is TGTGCCAGCAGCTTAGATAAGCGAACGTCGACAGATACGCAGTATTTT. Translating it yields CASSLDKRTSTDTQYF.

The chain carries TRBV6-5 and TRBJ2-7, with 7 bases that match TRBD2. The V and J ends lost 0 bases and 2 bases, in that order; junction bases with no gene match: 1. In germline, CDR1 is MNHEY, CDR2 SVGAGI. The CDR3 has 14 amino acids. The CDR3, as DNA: TGTGCCAGCAGTTACTCCGCGGGAGCCTACGAGCAGTACTTC. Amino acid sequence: CASSYSAGAYEQYF.

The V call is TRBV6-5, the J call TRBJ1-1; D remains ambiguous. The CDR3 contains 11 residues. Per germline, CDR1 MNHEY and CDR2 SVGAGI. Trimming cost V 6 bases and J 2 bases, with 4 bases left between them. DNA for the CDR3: TGTGCCAGCAGGACAAACACTGAAGCTTTCTTT. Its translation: CASRTNTEAFF.

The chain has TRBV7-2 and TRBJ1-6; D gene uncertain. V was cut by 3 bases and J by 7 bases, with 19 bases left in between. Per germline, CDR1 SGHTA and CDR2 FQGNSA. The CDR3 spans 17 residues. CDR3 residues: CASSFFAPRAGNSPLHF. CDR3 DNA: TGTGCCAGCAGCTTTTTCGCCCCCCGGGCCGGGAATTCACCCCTCCACTTT.

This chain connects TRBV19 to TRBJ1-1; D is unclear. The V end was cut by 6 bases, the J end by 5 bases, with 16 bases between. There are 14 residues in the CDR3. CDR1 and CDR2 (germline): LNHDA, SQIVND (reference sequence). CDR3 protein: CASSGHARRTEAFF. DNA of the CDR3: TGTGCCAGTAGCGGGCATGCCAGGCGAACTGAAGCTTTCTTT. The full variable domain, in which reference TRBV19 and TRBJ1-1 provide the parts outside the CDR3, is DGGITQSPKYLFRKEGQNVTLSCEQNLNHDAMYWYRQDPGQGLRLIYYSQIVNDFQKGDIAEGYSVSREKKESFPLTVTSAQKNPTAFYLCASSGHARRTEAFFGQGTRLTVV.

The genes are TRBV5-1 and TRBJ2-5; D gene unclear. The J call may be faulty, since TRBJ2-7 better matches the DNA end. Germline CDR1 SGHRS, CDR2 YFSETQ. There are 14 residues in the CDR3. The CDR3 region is CASSLGFGVYEQYF. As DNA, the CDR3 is TGCGCCAGCAGCTTGGGTTTTGGGGTCTACGAGCAGTACTTC.

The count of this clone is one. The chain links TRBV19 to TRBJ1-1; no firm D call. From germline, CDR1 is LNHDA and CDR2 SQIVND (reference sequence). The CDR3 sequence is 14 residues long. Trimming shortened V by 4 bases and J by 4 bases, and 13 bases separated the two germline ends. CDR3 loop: CASSKGWEATEAFF. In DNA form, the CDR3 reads TGTGCCAGTAGTAAAGGGTGGGAAGCCACTGAAGCTTTCTTT.

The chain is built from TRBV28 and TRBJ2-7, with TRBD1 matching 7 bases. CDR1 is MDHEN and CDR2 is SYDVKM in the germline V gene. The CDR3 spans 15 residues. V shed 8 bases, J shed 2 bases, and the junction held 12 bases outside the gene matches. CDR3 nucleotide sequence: TGTGCCAGCCAAAGCCCAGGGGGTATGACCTACGAGCAGTACTTC. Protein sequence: CASQSPGGMTYEQYF.

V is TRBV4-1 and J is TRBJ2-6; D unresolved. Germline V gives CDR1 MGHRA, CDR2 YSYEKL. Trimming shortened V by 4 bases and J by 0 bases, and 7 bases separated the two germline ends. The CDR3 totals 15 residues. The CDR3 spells CASSPTLSGANVLTF. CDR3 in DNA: TGCGCCAGCAGCCCGACCCTCTCTGGGGCCAACGTCCTGACTTTC.

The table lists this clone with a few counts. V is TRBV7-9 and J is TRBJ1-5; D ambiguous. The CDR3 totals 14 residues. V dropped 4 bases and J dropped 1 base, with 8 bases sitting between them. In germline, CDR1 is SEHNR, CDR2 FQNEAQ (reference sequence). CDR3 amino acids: CASSSEDSNQPQHF. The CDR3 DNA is TGTGCCAGCAGCTCCGAGGACAGCAATCAGCCCCAGCATTTT.

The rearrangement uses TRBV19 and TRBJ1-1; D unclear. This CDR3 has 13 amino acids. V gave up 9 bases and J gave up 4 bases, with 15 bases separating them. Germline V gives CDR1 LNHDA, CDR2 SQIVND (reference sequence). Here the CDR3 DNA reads TGTGCCAGCTCCGTCGGGTCGACCACTGAAGCTTTCTTT. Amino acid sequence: CASSVGSTTEAFF. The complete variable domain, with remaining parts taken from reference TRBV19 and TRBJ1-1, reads DGGITQSPKYLFRKEGQNVTLSCEQNLNHDAMYWYRQDPGQGLRLIYYSQIVNDFQKGDIAEGYSVSREKKESFPLTVTSAQKNPTAFYLCASSVGSTTEAFFGQGTRLTVV.

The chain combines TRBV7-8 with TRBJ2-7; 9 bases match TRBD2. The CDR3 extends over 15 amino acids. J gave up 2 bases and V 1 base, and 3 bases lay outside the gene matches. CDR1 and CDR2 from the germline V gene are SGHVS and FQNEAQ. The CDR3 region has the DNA TGTGCCAGCAGCTTAGGTAGCGGGGGAACCTACGAGCAGTACTTC. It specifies CASSLGSGGTYEQYF.

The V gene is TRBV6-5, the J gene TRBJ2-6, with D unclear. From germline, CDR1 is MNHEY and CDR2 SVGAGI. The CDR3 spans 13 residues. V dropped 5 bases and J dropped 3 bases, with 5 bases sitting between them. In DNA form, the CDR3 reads TGTGCCAGCAGTCTTGGTGGGGCCAACGTCCTGACTTTC. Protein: CASSLGGANVLTF.

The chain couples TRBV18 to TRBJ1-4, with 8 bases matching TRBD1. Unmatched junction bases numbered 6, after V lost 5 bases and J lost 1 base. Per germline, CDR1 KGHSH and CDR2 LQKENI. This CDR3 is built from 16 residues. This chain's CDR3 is CASSNGQGETNEKLFF. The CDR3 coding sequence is TGTGCCAGCTCAAACGGACAGGGTGAAACTAATGAAAAACTGTTTTTT. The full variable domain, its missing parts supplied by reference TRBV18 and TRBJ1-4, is NAGVMQNPRHLVRRRGQEARLRCSPMKGHSHVYWYRQLPEEGLKFMVYLQKENIIDESGMPKERFSAEFPKEGPSILRIQQVVRGDSAAYFCASSNGQGETNEKLFFGSGTQLSVL.

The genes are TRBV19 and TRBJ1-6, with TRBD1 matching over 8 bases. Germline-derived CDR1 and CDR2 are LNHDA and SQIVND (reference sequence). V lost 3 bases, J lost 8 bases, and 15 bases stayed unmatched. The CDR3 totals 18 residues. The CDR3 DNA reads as TGTGCCAGTAGTATCAACACGGTTTGGGACAGGTCACATTCACCCCTCCACTTT. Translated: CASSINTVWDRSHSPLHF.

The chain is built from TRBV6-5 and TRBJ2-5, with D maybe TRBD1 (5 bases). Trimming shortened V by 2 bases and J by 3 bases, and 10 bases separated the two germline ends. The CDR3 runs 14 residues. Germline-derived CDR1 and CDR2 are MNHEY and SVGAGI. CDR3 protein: CASSYRGAEETQYF. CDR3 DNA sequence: TGTGCCAGCAGTTACAGGGGTGCAGAAGAGACCCAGTACTTC.

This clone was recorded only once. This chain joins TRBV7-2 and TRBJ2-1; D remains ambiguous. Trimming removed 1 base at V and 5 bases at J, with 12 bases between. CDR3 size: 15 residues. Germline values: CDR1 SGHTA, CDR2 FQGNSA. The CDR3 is CASSLVYGPNNEQFF. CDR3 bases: TGTGCCAGCAGCTTAGTTTACGGGCCAAACAATGAGCAGTTCTTC.

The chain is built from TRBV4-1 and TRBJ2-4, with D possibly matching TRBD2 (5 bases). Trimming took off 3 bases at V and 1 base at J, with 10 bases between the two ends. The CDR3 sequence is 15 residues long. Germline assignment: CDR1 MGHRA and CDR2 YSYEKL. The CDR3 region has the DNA TGCGCCAGCAGCCAGCTAAGGGAGGCCAAAAACATTCAGTACTTC. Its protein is CASSQLREAKNIQYF.

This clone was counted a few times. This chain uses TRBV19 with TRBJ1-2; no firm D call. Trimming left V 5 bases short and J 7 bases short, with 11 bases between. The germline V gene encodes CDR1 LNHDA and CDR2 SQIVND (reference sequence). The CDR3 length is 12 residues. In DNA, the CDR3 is TGTGCCAGTAGTGACGGTGCCTTTGGCTACACCTTC. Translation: CASSDGAFGYTF.

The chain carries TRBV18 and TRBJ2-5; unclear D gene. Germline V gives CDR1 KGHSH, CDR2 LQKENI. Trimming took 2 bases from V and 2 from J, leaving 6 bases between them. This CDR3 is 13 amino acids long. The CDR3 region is CASSPSPQETQYF. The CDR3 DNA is TGTGCCAGCTCACCATCCCCTCAAGAGACCCAGTACTTC.

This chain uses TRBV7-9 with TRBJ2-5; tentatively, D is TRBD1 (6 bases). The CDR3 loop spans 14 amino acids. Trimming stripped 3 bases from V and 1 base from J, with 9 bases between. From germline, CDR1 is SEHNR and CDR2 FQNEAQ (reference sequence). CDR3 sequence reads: CASSLTDSQETQYF. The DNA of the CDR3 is TGTGCCAGCAGCTTGACGGACAGCCAAGAGACCCAGTACTTC.

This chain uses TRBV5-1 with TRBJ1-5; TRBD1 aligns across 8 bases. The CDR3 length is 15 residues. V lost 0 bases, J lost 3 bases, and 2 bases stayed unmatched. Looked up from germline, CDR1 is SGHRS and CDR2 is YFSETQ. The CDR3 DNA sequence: TGCGCCAGCAGCTTGGGACAGGGGTTCAATCAGCCCCAGCATTTT. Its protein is CASSLGQGFNQPQHF.

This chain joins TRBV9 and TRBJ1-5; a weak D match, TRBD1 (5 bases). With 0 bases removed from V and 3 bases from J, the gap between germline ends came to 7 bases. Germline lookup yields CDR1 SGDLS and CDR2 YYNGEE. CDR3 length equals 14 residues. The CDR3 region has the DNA TGTGCCAGCAGCGTAGGGGGGACCAATCAGCCCCAGCATTTT. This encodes CASSVGGTNQPQHF.

The CDR3 DNA is TGTGCCAGCAGGGCCGGGACAGGAGCAAACATTCAGTACTTC. Translation gives CASRAGTGANIQYF. The chain carries TRBV5-8 and TRBJ2-4; 8 bases are a match to TRBD1. This CDR3 contains 14 residues. V trimming: 5 bases; J trimming: 6 bases; junction bases outside the gene matches: 7. The germline V gene has CDR1 SGHTS and CDR2 YDEGEE.

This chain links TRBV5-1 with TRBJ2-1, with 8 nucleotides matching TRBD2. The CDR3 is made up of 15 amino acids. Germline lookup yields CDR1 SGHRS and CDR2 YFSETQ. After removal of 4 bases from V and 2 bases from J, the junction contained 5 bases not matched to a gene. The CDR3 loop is CASSTSGGPYNEQFF. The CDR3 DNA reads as TGCGCCAGCAGCACTTCGGGGGGGCCCTACAATGAGCAGTTCTTC.

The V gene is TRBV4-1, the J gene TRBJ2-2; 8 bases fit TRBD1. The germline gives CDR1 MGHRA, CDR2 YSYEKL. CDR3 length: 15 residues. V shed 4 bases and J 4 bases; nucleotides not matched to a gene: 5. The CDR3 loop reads CASSLGQGPTGELFF. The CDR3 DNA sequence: TGCGCCAGCAGCCTCGGACAGGGACCCACCGGGGAGCTGTTTTTT.

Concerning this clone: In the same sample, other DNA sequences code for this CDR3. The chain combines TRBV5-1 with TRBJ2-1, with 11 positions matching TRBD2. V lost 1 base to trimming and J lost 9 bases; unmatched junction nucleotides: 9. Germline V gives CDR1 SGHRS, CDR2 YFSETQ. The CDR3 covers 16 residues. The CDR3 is CASSLTSGSIGGEQFF. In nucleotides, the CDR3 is TGCGCCAGCAGCTTGACTAGCGGGAGTATAGGGGGTGAGCAGTTCTTC.